Listed below are T cell receptor beta chains from one sample, sequenced in a study of regulatory T cells in long-lasting Graves disease. TCRdb itself ran the multiplex PCR reads through MiXCR, one entry per CDR3 protein. The sample holds a few hundred thousand distinct CDR3 sequences, 13% seen once. These data also featured in a second study, about T cells in Graves' hyperthyroidism and ophthalmopathy.

Sequencing used peripheral blood mononuclear cells (PBMCs), obtained at new diagnosis, from a patient treated with antithyroid drugs. The receptors originated from a man under 40 with Graves disease. Both conserved end residues are part of each CDR3. Fields, in order: D gene, clone size, V gene, J gene, CDR3 protein, CDR3 DNA. A D gene is named only where the DNA matches it firmly. Some rows mark clone size as missing; the rest say once, few, many or name a class of expanded clone.

-,many,TRBV7-2,TRBJ1-5,CASSLSPGFQPQHF,TGTGCCAGCAGCTTATCTCCAGGTTTCCAGCCCCAGCATTTT
-,few,TRBV29-1,TRBJ1-1,CSVARVNTEAFF,TGCAGCGTTGCCAGGGTGAACACTGAAGCTTTCTTT
-,-,TRBV9,TRBJ1-1,CASSVSGTLEAPF,TGTGCCAGCAGCGTCTCCGGGACCCTTGAAGCTCCCTTT
-,many,TRBV27,TRBJ2-7,CASKQSSSSYEQYF,TGTGCCAGCAAACAGAGTTCTAGCTCCTACGAGCAGTACTTC
-,few,TRBV12-3/TRBV12-4,TRBJ2-2,CASSFPQGVGELFF,TGTGCCAGCAGCTTTCCCCAAGGAGTAGGGGAGCTGTTTTTT
TRBD2,few,TRBV20-1,TRBJ2-7,CSAHPGPSGTYEQYF,TGCAGTGCCCACCCAGGGCCTAGCGGAACCTACGAGCAGTACTTC
TRBD2,-,TRBV27,TRBJ2-5,CASSAGLAGGHQETQYF,TGTGCCAGCAGTGCGGGACTAGCGGGAGGGCACCAAGAGACCCAGTACTTC
TRBD2,few,TRBV6-1,TRBJ2-3,CASRSTTSGSLPDTQYF,TGTGCCAGCAGGTCCACCACTAGCGGGAGTTTGCCAGATACGCAGTATTTT
TRBD1,-,TRBV3-1,TRBJ2-5,CASSLGQGKLETQYF,TGTGCCAGCAGCCTTGGACAGGGGAAGTTGGAGACCCAGTACTTC
-,-,TRBV5-1,TRBJ2-6,CASSLDRAGANVLAF,TGCGCCAGCAGCTTGGATCGGGCTGGGGCCAACGTCCTGGCTTTC
-,many,TRBV11-2,TRBJ2-2,CASSLFNTGELFF,TGTGCCAGCAGCTTATTCAACACCGGGGAGCTGTTTTTT
-,few,TRBV20-1,TRBJ1-5,CSASTSAAQYSNQPQHF,TGCAGTGCTAGTACGTCCGCGGCGCAATATAGCAATCAGCCCCAGCATTTT
TRBD1,-,TRBV11-3,TRBJ1-3,CASSQDRGISGNTIYF,TGTGCCAGCAGCCAAGACAGGGGGATCTCTGGAAACACCATATATTTT